This entry describes one TCR beta chain. CDR3 size: 14 residues. The junction had 1 base not matched to a gene; V was cut back by 2 bases and J by 7 bases. The germline V gene encodes CDR1 MNHEY and CDR2 SVGAGI. These data originate in a study of CD8 T cells in Susac syndrome. About 0.45 to 1 ug RNA was reverse transcribed with random hexamers. TCRdb reprocessed the immunoSEQ multiplex PCR reads with MiXCR, giving one entry per CDR3 protein. Of hundreds of thousands of distinct CDR3 sequences in the sample, about 89% were seen once. The chain recombines TRBV6-5 with TRBJ2-2; 10 bases match TRBD1. This receptor was taken from a human donor with multiple sclerosis. The sample taken for sequencing was CD8+ T cells from PBMCs. The CDR3 reads CASSYGTGVGELFF. For the CDR3, the DNA is TGTGCCAGCAGTTACGGGACAGGGGTCGGGGAGCTGTTTTTT.